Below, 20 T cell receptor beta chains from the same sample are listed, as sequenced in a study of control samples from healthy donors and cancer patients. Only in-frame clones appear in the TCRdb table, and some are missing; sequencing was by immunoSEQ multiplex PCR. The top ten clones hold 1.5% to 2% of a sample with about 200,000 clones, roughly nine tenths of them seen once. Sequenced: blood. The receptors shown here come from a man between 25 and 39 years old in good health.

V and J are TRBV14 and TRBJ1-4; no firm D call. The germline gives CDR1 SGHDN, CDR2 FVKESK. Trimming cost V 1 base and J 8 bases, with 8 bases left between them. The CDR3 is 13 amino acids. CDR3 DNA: TGTGCCAGCAGCCAAGTCCCTCGGGAAAAACTGTTTTTT. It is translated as CASSQVPREKLFF.

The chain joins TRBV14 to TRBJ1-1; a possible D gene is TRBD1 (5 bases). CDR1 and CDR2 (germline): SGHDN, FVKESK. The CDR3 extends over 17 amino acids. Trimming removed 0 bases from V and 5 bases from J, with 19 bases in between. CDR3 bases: TGTGCCAGCAGCCAAGATTTAGGTGGACATCTGTGGACTGAAGCTTTCTTT. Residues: CASSQDLGGHLWTEAFF.

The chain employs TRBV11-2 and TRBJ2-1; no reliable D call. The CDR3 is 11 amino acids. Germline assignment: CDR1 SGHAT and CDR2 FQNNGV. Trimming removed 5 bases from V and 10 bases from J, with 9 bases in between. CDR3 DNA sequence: TGTGCCAGCAGCCCCTCATGGGAGCAGTTCTTC. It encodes CASSPSWEQFF. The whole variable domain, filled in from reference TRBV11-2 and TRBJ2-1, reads EAGVAQSPRYKIIEKRQSVAFWCNPISGHATLYWYQQILGQGPKLLIQFQNNGVVDDSQLPKDRFSAERLKGVDSTLKIQPAKLEDSAVYLCASSPSWEQFFGPGTRLTVL.

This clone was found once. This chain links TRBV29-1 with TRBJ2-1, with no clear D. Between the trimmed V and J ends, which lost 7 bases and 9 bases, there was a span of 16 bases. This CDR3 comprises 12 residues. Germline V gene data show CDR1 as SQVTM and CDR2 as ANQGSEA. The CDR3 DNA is TGCAGCGCACGGTCTCTTGGGCGTGAGCAGTTCTTC. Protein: CSARSLGREQFF.

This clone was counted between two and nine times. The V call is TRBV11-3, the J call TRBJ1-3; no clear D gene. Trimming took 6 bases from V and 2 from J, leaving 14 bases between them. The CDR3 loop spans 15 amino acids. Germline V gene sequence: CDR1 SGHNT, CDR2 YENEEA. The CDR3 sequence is CASSIGPAAGNTIYF. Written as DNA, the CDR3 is TGTGCCAGCAGTATTGGACCAGCGGCTGGAAACACCATATATTTT.

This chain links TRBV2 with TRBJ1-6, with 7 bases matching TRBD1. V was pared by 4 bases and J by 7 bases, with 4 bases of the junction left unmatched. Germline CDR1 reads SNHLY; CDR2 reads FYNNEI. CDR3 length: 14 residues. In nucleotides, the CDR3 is TGTGCCAGCAGTGCACAGGGGTGGAATTCACCCCTCCACTTT. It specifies CASSAQGWNSPLHF.

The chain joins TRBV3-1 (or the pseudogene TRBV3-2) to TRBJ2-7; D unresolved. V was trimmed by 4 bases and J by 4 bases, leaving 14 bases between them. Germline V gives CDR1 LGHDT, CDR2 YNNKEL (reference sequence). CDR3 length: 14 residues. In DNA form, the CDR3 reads TGTGCCAGCAGCCCACGCCGGGTGAGTTACGAGCAGTACTTC. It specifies CASSPRRVSYEQYF.

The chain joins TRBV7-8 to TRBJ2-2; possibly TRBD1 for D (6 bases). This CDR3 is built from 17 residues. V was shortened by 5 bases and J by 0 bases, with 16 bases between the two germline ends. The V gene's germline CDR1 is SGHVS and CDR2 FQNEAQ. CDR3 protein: CASSRTNRAPNTGELFF. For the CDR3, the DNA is TGTGCCAGCAGCCGAACCAACAGGGCCCCGAACACCGGGGAGCTGTTTTTT. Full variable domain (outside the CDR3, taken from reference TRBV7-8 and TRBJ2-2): GAGVSQSPRYKVAKRGQDVALRCDPISGHVSLFWYQQALGQGPEFLTYFQNEAQLDKSGLPSDRFFAERPEGSVSTLKIQRTQQEDSAVYLCASSRTNRAPNTGELFFGEGSRLTVL.

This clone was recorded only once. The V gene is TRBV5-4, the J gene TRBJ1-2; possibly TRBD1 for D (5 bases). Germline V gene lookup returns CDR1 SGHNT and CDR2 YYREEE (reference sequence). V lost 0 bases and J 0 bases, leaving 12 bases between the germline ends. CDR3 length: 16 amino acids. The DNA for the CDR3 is TGTGCCAGCAGCTTGGGACAGAGAGTAGCTAACTATGGCTACACCTTC. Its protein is CASSLGQRVANYGYTF.

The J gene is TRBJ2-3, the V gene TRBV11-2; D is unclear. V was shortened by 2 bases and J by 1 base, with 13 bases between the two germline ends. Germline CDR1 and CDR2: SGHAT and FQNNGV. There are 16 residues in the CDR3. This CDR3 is CASSLRSLQGTDTQYF. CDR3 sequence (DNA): TGTGCCAGCAGCTTAAGGTCTCTCCAGGGCACAGATACGCAGTATTTT.

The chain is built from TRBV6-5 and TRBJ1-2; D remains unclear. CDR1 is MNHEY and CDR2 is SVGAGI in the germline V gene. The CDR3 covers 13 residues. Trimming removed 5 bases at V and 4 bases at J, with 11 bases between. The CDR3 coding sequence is TGTGCCAGCAGTACCTCTGGTCCCTATGGCTACACCTTC. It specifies CASSTSGPYGYTF.

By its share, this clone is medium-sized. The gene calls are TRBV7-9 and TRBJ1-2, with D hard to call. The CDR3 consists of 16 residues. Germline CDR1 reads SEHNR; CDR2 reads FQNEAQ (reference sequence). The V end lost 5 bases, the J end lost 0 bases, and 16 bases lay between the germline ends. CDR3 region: CASSPLGSSANYGYTF. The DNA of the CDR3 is TGTGCCAGCAGCCCCCTGGGCAGTTCAGCTAACTATGGCTACACCTTC. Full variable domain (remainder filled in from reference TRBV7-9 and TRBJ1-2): DTGVSQNPRHKITKRGQNVTFRCDPISEHNRLYWYRQTLGQGPEFLTYFQNEAQLEKSRLLSDRFSAERPKGSFSTLEIQRTEQGDSAMYLCASSPLGSSANYGYTFGSGTRLTVV.

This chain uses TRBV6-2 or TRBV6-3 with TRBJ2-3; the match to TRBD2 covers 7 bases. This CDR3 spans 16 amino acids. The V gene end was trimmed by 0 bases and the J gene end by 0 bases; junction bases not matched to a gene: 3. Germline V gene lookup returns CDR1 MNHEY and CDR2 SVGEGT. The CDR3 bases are TGTGCCAGCAGTTACTCGAGCGGGGTGAGCACAGATACGCAGTATTTT. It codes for CASSYSSGVSTDTQYF.

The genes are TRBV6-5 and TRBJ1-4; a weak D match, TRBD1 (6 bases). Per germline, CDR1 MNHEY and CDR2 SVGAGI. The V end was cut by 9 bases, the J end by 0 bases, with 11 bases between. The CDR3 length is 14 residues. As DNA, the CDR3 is TGTGCCAGTAAACAGGGTGCAACTAATGAAAAACTGTTTTTT. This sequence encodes CASKQGATNEKLFF.

CDR3: CASSQGQGSNQPQHF. DNA of the CDR3: TGTGCCAGCAGCCAAGGACAGGGGAGCAATCAGCCCCAGCATTTT. The chain links TRBV3-1 (or the pseudogene TRBV3-2) to TRBJ1-5; the match to TRBD1 covers 8 bases. The CDR3 length is 15 residues. J lost 1 base, V lost 1 base, and 0 bases had no gene match. Germline V CDR1 and CDR2: LGHDT, YNNKEL (reference sequence).

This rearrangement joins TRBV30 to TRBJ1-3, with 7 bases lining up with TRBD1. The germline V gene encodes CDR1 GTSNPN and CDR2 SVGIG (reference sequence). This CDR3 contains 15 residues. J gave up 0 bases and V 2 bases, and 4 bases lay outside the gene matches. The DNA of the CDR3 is TGTGCCTGGAGTACAGGGGTGAACTCTGGAAACACCATATATTTT. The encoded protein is CAWSTGVNSGNTIYF.

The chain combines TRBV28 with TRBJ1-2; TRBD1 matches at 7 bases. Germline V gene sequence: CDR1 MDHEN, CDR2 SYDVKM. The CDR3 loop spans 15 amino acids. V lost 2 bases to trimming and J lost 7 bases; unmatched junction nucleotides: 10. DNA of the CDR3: TGTGCCAGCAGTTTACAACAGGGGAGGACATTTGGCTACACCTTC. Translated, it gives CASSLQQGRTFGYTF.

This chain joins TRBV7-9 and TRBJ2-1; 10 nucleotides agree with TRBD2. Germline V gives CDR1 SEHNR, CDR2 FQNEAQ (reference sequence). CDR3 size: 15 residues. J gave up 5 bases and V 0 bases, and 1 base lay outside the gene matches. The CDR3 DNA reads TGTGCCAGCAGCTTAGCCCTAGCGGGGGACAATGAGCAGTTCTTC. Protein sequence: CASSLALAGDNEQFF. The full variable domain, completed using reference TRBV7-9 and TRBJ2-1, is DTGVSQNPRHKITKRGQNVTFRCDPISEHNRLYWYRQTLGQGPEFLTYFQNEAQLEKSRLLSDRFSAERPKGSFSTLEIQRTEQGDSAMYLCASSLALAGDNEQFFGPGTRLTVL.

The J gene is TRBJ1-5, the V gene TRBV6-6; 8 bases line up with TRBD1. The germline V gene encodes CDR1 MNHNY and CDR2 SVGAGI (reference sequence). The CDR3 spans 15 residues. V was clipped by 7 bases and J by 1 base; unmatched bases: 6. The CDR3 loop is CASTDRVLSNQPQHF. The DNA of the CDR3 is TGTGCCAGCACGGACAGGGTTCTCAGCAATCAGCCCCAGCATTTT.

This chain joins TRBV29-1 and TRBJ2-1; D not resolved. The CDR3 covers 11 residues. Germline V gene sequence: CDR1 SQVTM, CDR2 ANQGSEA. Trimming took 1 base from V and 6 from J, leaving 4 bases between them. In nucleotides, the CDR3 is TGCAGCGTTGAAGTCGTCAATGAGCAGTTCTTC. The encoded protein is CSVEVVNEQFF.